The 3 T cell receptor beta chains below were found in one sample sequenced in a study of blood T cell repertoires in COVID-19. Using immunoSEQ multiplex PCR, the repertoire was profiled, and TCRdb retains in-frame clones only, with some absent. This table has 320,000 or so clones, 89% appearing once. Sequenced material: PBMCs or T cells enriched from blood (not recorded which). These receptors were obtained from a man between 60 and 75 years old who had recovered from COVID-19.

The V call is TRBV28, the J call TRBJ2-5, with 12 bases matching TRBD2. In germline, CDR1 is MDHEN, CDR2 SYDVKM. The length of the CDR3 is 18 residues. The V segment lost 1 base and the J segment 4 bases; nucleotides outside the gene matches: 10. This chain's CDR3 is CASSLSTSGSLMRETQYF. The CDR3 DNA is TGTGCCAGCAGTTTATCGACTAGCGGGAGTTTGATGAGAGAGACCCAGTACTTC.

The rearrangement links TRBV30 to TRBJ2-4; maybe TRBD2 (6 bases). This CDR3 comprises 15 residues. With 5 bases removed from V and 1 base from J, the gap between germline ends came to 15 bases. Germline V gene sequence: CDR1 GTSNPN, CDR2 SVGIG (reference sequence). The DNA for the CDR3 is TGTGCCTGGTCTGGGTACGGGAGCGCCAAAAACATTCAGTACTTC. Translated: CAWSGYGSAKNIQYF. The full variable domain, in which reference TRBV30 and TRBJ2-4 provide the parts outside the CDR3, is SQTIHQWPATLVQPVGSPLSLECTVEGTSNPNLYWYRQAAGRGLQLLFYSVGIGQISSEVPQNLSASRPQDRQFILSSKKLLLSDSGFYLCAWSGYGSAKNIQYFGAGTRLSVL.

The chain is built from TRBV27 and TRBJ2-7; 9 bases match TRBD1. Germline values: CDR1 MNHEY, CDR2 SMNVEV (reference sequence). The J segment lost 3 bases and the V segment lost 3 bases, leaving 3 bases of the junction unmatched. CDR3 length: 14 residues. The CDR3 nucleotides are TGTGCCAGCAGTTTTTGGGACAGGGTCTACGAGCAGTACTTC. Amino acid sequence: CASSFWDRVYEQYF.